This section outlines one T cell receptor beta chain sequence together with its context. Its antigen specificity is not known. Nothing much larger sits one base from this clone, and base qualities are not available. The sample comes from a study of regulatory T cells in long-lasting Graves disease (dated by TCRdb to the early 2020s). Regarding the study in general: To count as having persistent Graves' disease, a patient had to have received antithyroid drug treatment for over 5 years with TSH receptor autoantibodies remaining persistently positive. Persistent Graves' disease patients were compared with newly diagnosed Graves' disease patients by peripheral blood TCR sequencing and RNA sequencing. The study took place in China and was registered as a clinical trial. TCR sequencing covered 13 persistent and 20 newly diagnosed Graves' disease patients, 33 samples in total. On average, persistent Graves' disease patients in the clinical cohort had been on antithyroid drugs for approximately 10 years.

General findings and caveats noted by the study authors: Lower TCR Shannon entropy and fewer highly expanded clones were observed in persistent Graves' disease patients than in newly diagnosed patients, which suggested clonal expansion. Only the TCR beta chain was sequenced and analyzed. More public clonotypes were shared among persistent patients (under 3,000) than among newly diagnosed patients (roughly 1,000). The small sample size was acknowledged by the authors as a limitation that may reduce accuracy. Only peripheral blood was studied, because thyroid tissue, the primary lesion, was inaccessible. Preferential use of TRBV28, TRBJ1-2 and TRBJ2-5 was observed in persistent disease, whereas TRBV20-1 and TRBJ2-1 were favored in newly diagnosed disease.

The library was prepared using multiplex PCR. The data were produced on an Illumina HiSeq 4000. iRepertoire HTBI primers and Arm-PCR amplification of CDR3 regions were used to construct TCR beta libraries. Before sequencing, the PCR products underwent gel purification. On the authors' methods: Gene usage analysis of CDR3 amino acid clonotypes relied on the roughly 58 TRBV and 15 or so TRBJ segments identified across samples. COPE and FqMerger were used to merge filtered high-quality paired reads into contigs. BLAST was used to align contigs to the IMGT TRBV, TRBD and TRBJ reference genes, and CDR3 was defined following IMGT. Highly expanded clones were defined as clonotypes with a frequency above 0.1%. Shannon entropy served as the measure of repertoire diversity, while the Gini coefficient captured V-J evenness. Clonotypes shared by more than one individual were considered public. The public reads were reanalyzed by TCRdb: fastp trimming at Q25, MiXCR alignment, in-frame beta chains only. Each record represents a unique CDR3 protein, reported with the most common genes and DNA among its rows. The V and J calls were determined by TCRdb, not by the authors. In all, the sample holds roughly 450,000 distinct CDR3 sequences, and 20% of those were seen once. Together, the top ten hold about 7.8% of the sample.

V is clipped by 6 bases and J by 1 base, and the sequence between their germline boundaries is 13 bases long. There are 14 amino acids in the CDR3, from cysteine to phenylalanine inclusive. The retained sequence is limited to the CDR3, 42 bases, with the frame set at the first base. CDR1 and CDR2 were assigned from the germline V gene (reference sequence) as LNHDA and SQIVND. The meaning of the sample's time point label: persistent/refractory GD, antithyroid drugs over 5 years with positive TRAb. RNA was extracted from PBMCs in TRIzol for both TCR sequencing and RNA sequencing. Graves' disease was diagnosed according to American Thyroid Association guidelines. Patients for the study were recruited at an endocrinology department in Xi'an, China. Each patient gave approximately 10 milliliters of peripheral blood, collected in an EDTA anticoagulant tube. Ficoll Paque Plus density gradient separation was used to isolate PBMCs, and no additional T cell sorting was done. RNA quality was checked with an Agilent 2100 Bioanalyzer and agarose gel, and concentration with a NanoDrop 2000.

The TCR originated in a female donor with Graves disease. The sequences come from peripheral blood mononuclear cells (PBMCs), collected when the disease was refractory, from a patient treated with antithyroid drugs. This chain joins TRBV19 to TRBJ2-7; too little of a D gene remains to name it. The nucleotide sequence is TGTGCCAGTAGCCCACTTCCGGGTTCCTACGAGCAGTACTTC. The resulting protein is CASSPLPGSYEQYF.